One sample yielded the 10 T cell receptor beta chains listed below, sequenced in a study of blood T cell repertoires in COVID-19. Here immunoSEQ multiplex PCR was the method, and the copy in TCRdb shows in-frame clones only, minus some. This sample has about 160,000 clones, with over 85% found just once. The sample comprised peripheral blood. Receptors were obtained from a woman aged 55-75 years with COVID-19, enrolled during active disease.

The V gene is TRBV4-3, the J gene TRBJ2-2; D remains ambiguous. V was pared by 1 base and J by 0 bases, with 9 bases between. Germline loops: CDR1 LGHNA, CDR2 YSLEER. The CDR3 extends over 16 amino acids. The CDR3: CASSQVQIPNTGELFF. The CDR3 nucleotides are TGCGCCAGCAGCCAAGTACAGATACCGAACACCGGGGAGCTGTTTTTT.

This chain uses TRBV25-1 with TRBJ1-5; a possible D gene is TRBD1 (6 bases). The CDR3 loop spans 18 amino acids. Germline CDR1 MGHDK, CDR2 SYGVNS. The V gene lost 1 base and the J gene lost 6 bases, with 22 bases spanning the gap. The CDR3 DNA is TGTGCCAGCAGTGAATGTCTTGATCGGCAGGGGCTATTTCAGCCCCAGCATTTT. It codes for CASSECLDRQGLFQPQHF.

This clone is a singleton in its sample. This rearrangement joins TRBV19 to TRBJ1-5; possibly TRBD1 for D (5 bases). V was clipped by 6 bases and J by 0 bases, with 12 bases between them. CDR1 LNHDA and CDR2 SQIVND come from the germline V gene (reference sequence). This CDR3 has 15 residues. CDR3 in amino acids: CASRRQNNSNQPQHF. CDR3 sequence (DNA): TGTGCCAGTAGGCGACAGAACAATAGCAATCAGCCCCAGCATTTT.

The chain uses TRBV5-6 and TRBJ1-6; 10 bases are a match to TRBD1. J was trimmed by 14 bases and V by 4 bases; bases with no gene match: 9. The CDR3 sequence is 14 residues long. Germline V gene sequence: CDR1 SGHDT, CDR2 YYEEEE. The CDR3 here is CASSPRDRGPSLHF. In DNA, the CDR3 is TGTGCCAGCAGCCCTCGAGACAGGGGGCCTTCCCTCCACTTT.

The J gene is TRBJ2-3, the V gene TRBV7-3; 9 bases align to TRBD2. V trimming: 4 bases; J trimming: 5 bases; junction bases outside the gene matches: 13. The CDR3 runs to 17 residues. Per germline, CDR1 SGHTA and CDR2 FQGTGA. The CDR3 loop reads CASSSPTPSGVRDTQYF. The CDR3 nucleotides read TGTGCCAGCAGCTCCCCCACTCCTAGCGGGGTACGAGATACGCAGTATTTT.

This clone was detected a few times. Other DNA sequences within the sample encode an identical CDR3. This chain uses TRBV7-8 with TRBJ1-2; the D gene is possibly TRBD1 (6 bases). The CDR3 covers 16 residues. The germline gives CDR1 SGHVS, CDR2 FQNEAQ. V was trimmed by 1 base and J by 1 base, leaving 13 bases between them. CDR3 DNA sequence: TGTGCCAGCAGCTTAGTGGCAGGGGAGCTTAACTATGGCTACACCTTC. It yields the protein CASSLVAGELNYGYTF.

The chain couples TRBV5-1 to TRBJ2-5, with 7 bases aligning to TRBD2. The V gene's germline CDR1 is SGHRS and CDR2 YFSETQ. V trimming: 3 bases; J trimming: 5 bases; junction bases outside the gene matches: 4. The CDR3 extends over 13 amino acids. CDR3 protein: CASSSTSWETQYF. CDR3 bases: TGCGCCAGCAGCTCGACTAGCTGGGAGACCCAGTACTTC.

The chain employs TRBV15 and TRBJ2-5; the match to TRBD2 covers 7 bases. J was trimmed by 5 bases and V by 0 bases; bases with no gene match: 3. CDR1 LNHNV and CDR2 YYDKDF come from the germline V gene (reference sequence). The CDR3 contains 14 residues. In DNA, the CDR3 is TGTGCCACCAGCAGAGACGGGGGAGGGGAGACCCAGTACTTC. It specifies CATSRDGGGETQYF.

The chain carries TRBV7-2 and TRBJ2-3; 11 nucleotides align to TRBD2. From germline, CDR1 is SGHTA and CDR2 FQGNSA. This CDR3 has 16 residues. J gave up 1 base and V 7 bases, and 7 bases lay outside the gene matches. In DNA, the CDR3 is TGTGCCAGCAAGAGGGTAGCGGGGGGGGGCACAGATACGCAGTATTTT. Amino acid sequence: CASKRVAGGGTDTQYF.

The chain is built from TRBV7-2 and TRBJ2-1; 16 nucleotides line up with TRBD2. The CDR3 covers 18 residues. V gave up 4 bases and J gave up 4 bases; unmatched junction bases: 7. CDR1 and CDR2 from the germline V gene are SGHTA and FQGNSA. CDR3 protein: CASSSPGLAGGRYNEQFF. The DNA for the CDR3 is TGTGCCAGCAGCTCCCCGGGACTAGCGGGGGGGCGGTACAATGAGCAGTTCTTC.